This T cell receptor beta chain was captured by sequencing in a study of blood T cell repertoires in COVID-19. The overall study: COVID-19 samples collected from the United States, Italy and Spain covered acute and convalescent phases.

Profiling relied on immunoSEQ multiplex PCR, and the TCRdb table lists in-frame clones only, not all of them. The profile shows around 92,000 clones, 89% of them singletons. The sample was peripheral blood. This receptor was obtained from a woman older than 75 with active COVID-19.

The CDR3 here is CASSYKGAWQPQHF. The CDR3 DNA sequence: TGTGCCAGCAGTTACAAGGGAGCATGGCAGCCCCAGCATTTT. J is TRBJ1-5 and V is TRBV6-2 or TRBV6-3; D not resolved. The CDR3 is 14 residues long. Germline values: CDR1 MNHEY, CDR2 SVGEGT. The V gene lost 2 bases and the J gene lost 7 bases, with 12 bases spanning the gap.